Below are 30 T cell receptor beta chains sequenced from a single sample in a study of T-cell reconstitution after alpha-beta-depleted transplantation in children. Construction of the TCRbeta library involved unique molecular identifiers. One entry per CDR3 protein results from TCRdb running MiXCR on the PCR reads. Counted here are some 550,000 distinct CDR3 sequences, around 17% occurring once; the ten biggest clones make up approximately 3%. This material consisted of PBMCs from the stem cell graft donor, taken from the stem cell graft. The receptors derive from a human donor who donated a stem cell graft to a child with acute lymphoblastic leukemia.

The genes are TRBV15 and TRBJ2-3; TRBD2 matches 8 bases. Germline CDR1 LNHNV, CDR2 YYDKDF (reference sequence). The CDR3 spans 16 residues. V lost 3 bases and J lost 1; bases outside the gene matches: 6. The CDR3 reads CATSSGLAGGTDTQYF. CDR3 nucleotide sequence: TGTGCCACCAGCAGCGGGCTAGCGGGTGGCACAGATACGCAGTATTTT.

This clonotype was counted only a few times. V usage is TRBV7-2 and J usage is TRBJ1-6; 9 nucleotides match TRBD1. From germline, CDR1 is SGHTA and CDR2 FQGNSA. The trim removed 3 bases at V and 8 bases at J, leaving 14 bases unmatched. The CDR3 totals 18 residues. CDR3 coding DNA: TGTGCCAGCAGCTTCAGGGTCCCCGGGACAGGGTTCGATTCACCCCTCCACTTT. It yields the protein CASSFRVPGTGFDSPLHF.

The table lists this clonotype with a few counts. The V call is TRBV27, the J call TRBJ1-1; no reliable D call. CDR3 size: 12 residues. The germline V gene encodes CDR1 MNHEY and CDR2 SMNVEV (reference sequence). Trimming pared 7 bases from V and 8 bases from J, leaving 14 bases between. The CDR3: CASKGLFPEAFF. CDR3 sequence (DNA): TGTGCCAGCAAAGGCCTATTCCCCGAAGCTTTCTTT.

The V gene is TRBV24-1, the J gene TRBJ2-5; D possibly corresponds to TRBD2 (5 bases). CDR3 size: 15 residues. V lost 7 bases and J 4 bases, leaving 18 bases between the germline ends. Per germline, CDR1 KGHDR and CDR2 SFDVKD. CDR3: CATSGQNMAGETQYF. DNA of the CDR3: TGTGCCACCAGCGGGCAGAACATGGCGGGAGAGACCCAGTACTTC.

V usage is TRBV29-1 and J usage is TRBJ2-2, with D perhaps TRBD2 (6 bases). The CDR3 runs 16 residues. Germline V gives CDR1 SQVTM, CDR2 ANQGSEA. With 4 bases removed from V and 4 bases from J, the gap between germline ends came to 19 bases. The CDR3 coding sequence is TGCAGCGTTGTACGGGGTGGGCGCGGGGCCACCGGGGAGCTGTTTTTT. It codes for CSVVRGGRGATGELFF.

This clonotype turned up a few times. The genes are TRBV5-1 and TRBJ2-7; tentative D call: TRBD1 (5 bases). V lost 7 bases, J lost 1 base, and 18 bases lay in between. From germline, CDR1 is SGHRS and CDR2 YFSETQ. CDR3 length: 15 amino acids. The CDR3 region has the DNA TGCGCCAGCCGGAGAGACAGTGTCCGGTCCTACGAGCAGTACTTC. Translating gives CASRRDSVRSYEQYF.

The chain couples TRBV10-3 to TRBJ2-5, with 8 bases fitting TRBD1. With V trimmed by 6 bases and J by 3 bases, 3 bases remained unmatched. The CDR3 sequence is 13 residues long. Germline V gene sequence: CDR1 ENHRY, CDR2 SYGVKD. CDR3 bases: TGTGCCATCAGGGGACAGGTCGAAGAGACCCAGTACTTC. This translates into CAIRGQVEETQYF.

This rearrangement joins TRBV15 to TRBJ1-1; 7 nucleotides agree with TRBD1. V dropped 3 bases and J dropped 7; count of bases not matched to a gene: 8. The CDR3 runs to 14 residues. CDR1 LNHNV and CDR2 YYDKDF come from the germline V gene (reference sequence). The CDR3 sequence is CATSSRGSGGEAFF. CDR3 in DNA: TGTGCCACCAGCAGTCGAGGCTCAGGGGGTGAAGCTTTCTTT.

The chain is built from TRBV27 and TRBJ2-7; the D gene is possibly TRBD1 (5 bases). The CDR3 contains 19 residues. Germline V gene data show CDR1 as MNHEY and CDR2 as SMNVEV (reference sequence). The V end was cut by 6 bases, the J end by 3 bases, with 30 bases between. CDR3 sequence reads: CASRDWTSHESRGFYEQYF. CDR3 nucleotides: TGTGCCAGCAGGGATTGGACATCCCACGAATCAAGAGGCTTCTACGAGCAGTACTTC.

V is TRBV27 and J is TRBJ2-5; 7 bases map to TRBD1. From germline, CDR1 is MNHEY and CDR2 SMNVEV (reference sequence). The junction had 22 bases not matched to a gene; V was cut back by 7 bases and J by 5 bases. This CDR3 contains 18 residues. CDR3 sequence: CASNRGGGVLTKAETQYF. The CDR3 region has the DNA TGTGCCAGCAATAGAGGGGGCGGTGTGCTTACCAAAGCCGAGACCCAGTACTTC.

This clonotype has just a few counts. The chain couples TRBV19 to TRBJ1-3; possible D gene TRBD1, 5 bases. Germline V gene sequence: CDR1 LNHDA, CDR2 SQIVND (reference sequence). CDR3 size: 15 residues. Trimming took off 3 bases at V and 4 bases at J, with 13 bases between the two ends. The CDR3, as DNA: TGTGCCAGTAGTATCGGGCCACAGGCGGGAAACACCATATATTTT. Its translation: CASSIGPQAGNTIYF.

This clonotype was seen more than once but under ten times. The chain joins TRBV20-1 to TRBJ2-7; D possibly corresponds to TRBD1 (6 bases). Trimming removed 3 bases at V and 0 bases at J, with 12 bases between. Germline V gene sequence: CDR1 DFQATT, CDR2 SNEGSKA (reference sequence). CDR3 length equals 14 residues. The CDR3 sequence: CSASYRDNSYEQYF. The CDR3 DNA is TGCAGTGCTAGCTACCGGGACAACTCCTACGAGCAGTACTTC.

This rearrangement joins TRBV7-9 to TRBJ1-1; D gene ambiguous. This CDR3 has 13 residues. V was cut by 1 base and J by 4 bases, with 7 bases left in between. The germline gives CDR1 SEHNR, CDR2 FQNEAQ (reference sequence). The CDR3 DNA follows: TGTGCCAGCAGCTTAGGCGGAATCACTGAAGCTTTCTTT. Translation: CASSLGGITEAFF. Together with reference TRBV7-9 and TRBJ1-1, the CDR3 gives the full variable domain: DTGVSQNPRHKITKRGQNVTFRCDPISEHNRLYWYRQTLGQGPEFLTYFQNEAQLEKSRLLSDRFSAERPKGSFSTLEIQRTEQGDSAMYLCASSLGGITEAFFGQGTRLTVV.

This chain joins TRBV5-1 and TRBJ2-7; D perhaps matches TRBD1 (5 bases). This CDR3 comprises 17 residues. Germline assignment: CDR1 SGHRS and CDR2 YFSETQ. Trimming pared 1 base from V and 7 bases from J, leaving 24 bases between. The CDR3 loop is CASSLTFGWPGKREQYF. For the CDR3, the DNA is TGCGCCAGCAGCTTGACCTTCGGTTGGCCAGGGAAACGAGAGCAGTACTTC.

V and J are TRBV18 and TRBJ2-1; 12 nucleotides match TRBD2. This CDR3 has 15 amino acids. From germline, CDR1 is KGHSH and CDR2 LQKENI. V was pared by 3 bases and J by 10 bases, with 7 bases of the junction left unmatched. In nucleotides, the CDR3 is TGTGCCAGCTCACCTCTAGCGGGAGGGGCGGTCGAGCAGTTCTTC. Its protein is CASSPLAGGAVEQFF. The variable domain in full, with the rest retrieved from reference TRBV18 and TRBJ2-1, is NAGVMQNPRHLVRRRGQEARLRCSPMKGHSHVYWYRQLPEEGLKFMVYLQKENIIDESGMPKERFSAEFPKEGPSILRIQQVVRGDSAAYFCASSPLAGGAVEQFFGPGTRLTVL.

This sequence joins TRBV12-3 or TRBV12-4 and TRBJ2-1, with D maybe TRBD2 (7 bases). V lost 5 bases to trimming and J lost 8 bases, with 22 bases between them. This CDR3 comprises 16 residues. The CDR3 DNA is TGTGCCAGCAGTAGGAGGGGGGGAGTCCTCACCCATGAGCAGTTCTTC. This gives the protein CASSRRGGVLTHEQFF.

V usage is TRBV7-6 and J usage is TRBJ2-5; 9 nucleotides align to TRBD2. The CDR3 is 14 residues long. Losses at the gene ends were 6 bases for V and 4 bases for J; bases not matched to a gene: 6. Germline CDR1 reads SGHVS; CDR2 reads FNYEAQ. CDR3 DNA: TGTGCCAGCAGGTCGCGGCGGGAGGGAGAGACCCAGTACTTC. It specifies CASRSRREGETQYF.

This clonotype was counted between two and nine times. This chain uses TRBV20-1 with TRBJ2-1, with 9 nucleotides matching TRBD1. This CDR3 is built from 13 residues. V lost 6 bases, J lost 7 bases, and 7 bases stayed unmatched. Germline CDR1 and CDR2: DFQATT and SNEGSKA (reference sequence). This chain's CDR3 is CSASGQGYNEQFF. As DNA, the CDR3 is TGCAGTGCCTCGGGACAGGGTTATAATGAGCAGTTCTTC.

This chain uses TRBV5-1 with TRBJ2-3; 8 bases agree with TRBD2. Trimming cost V 3 bases and J 0 bases; bases outside gene matches: 6. The length of the CDR3 is 16 residues. Germline CDR1 and CDR2: SGHRS and YFSETQ. The CDR3 reads CASSSLAGTSTDTQYF. The CDR3 nucleotides read TGCGCCAGCAGCTCCCTAGCGGGCACTAGCACAGATACGCAGTATTTT.

CDR3 DNA sequence: TGTGCCAGCAGCGTAAATGGGGCCGGCGGCGGAGAGACCCAGTACTTC. Translation gives CASSVNGAGGGETQYF. The chain has TRBV9 and TRBJ2-5, with D perhaps TRBD1 (5 bases). The length of the CDR3 is 16 residues. Trimming stripped 1 base from V and 4 bases from J, with 17 bases between. The germline gives CDR1 SGDLS, CDR2 YYNGEE.

V usage is TRBV30 and J usage is TRBJ1-5, with D hard to call. Germline V gene data show CDR1 as GTSNPN and CDR2 as SVGIG (reference sequence). Trimming pared 0 bases from V and 3 bases from J, leaving 6 bases between. There are 13 residues in the CDR3. Here the CDR3 DNA reads TGTGCCTGGAGTGTCGGGGACAATCAGCCCCAGCATTTT. Protein product: CAWSVGDNQPQHF.

The chain carries TRBV12-3 or TRBV12-4 and TRBJ1-2; 7 nucleotides align to TRBD1. This CDR3 has 14 amino acids. Germline trimming cut 6 bases from V and 3 bases from J; bases unmatched to any gene: 7. In DNA form, the CDR3 reads TGTGCCAGCAGACCGACAGGGATTGACTATGGCTACACCTTC. Its protein is CASRPTGIDYGYTF.

The genes are TRBV24-1 and TRBJ1-4; D is possibly TRBD1 (5 bases). Germline CDR1 reads KGHDR; CDR2 reads SFDVKD. The CDR3 contains 14 residues. V lost 9 bases and J lost 8, with 18 bases in between. The CDR3 DNA sequence: TGTGCCACCGGAAGCGCAGGGTTCGGGGAAAAACTGTTTTTT. It encodes CATGSAGFGEKLFF.

The V gene is TRBV7-8, the J gene TRBJ2-7, with 8 bases aligning to TRBD2. Germline CDR1 SGHVS, CDR2 FQNEAQ. V shed 2 bases, J shed 5 bases, and the junction held 17 bases outside the gene matches. The CDR3 is made up of 18 amino acids. The CDR3 is CASSLNSPPGLGTDEQYF. CDR3 DNA: TGTGCCAGCAGCTTAAATAGTCCCCCGGGACTAGGTACGGACGAGCAGTACTTC.

This clonotype showed up just a few times. The V call is TRBV10-3, the J call TRBJ2-5; TRBD1 is a possible D gene (6 bases). V gave up 5 bases and J gave up 2 bases, with 9 bases separating them. The CDR3 has 13 residues. CDR1 and CDR2 (germline): ENHRY, SYGVKD. CDR3 protein: CAISRQEQETQYF. CDR3 DNA sequence: TGTGCCATCAGTCGACAGGAACAAGAGACCCAGTACTTC.

Remarks on this clonotype: The CDR3 end shows no conserved phenylalanine or tryptophan, and so a read error is likely. The CDR3 region is CASSALSSSYEQYL. CDR3 sequence (DNA): TGTGCCAGCAGCGCCCTCTCGAGCTCCTACGAGCAGTACTTG. V gene TRBV27 combines with J gene TRBJ2-7; D gene uncertain. This CDR3 contains 14 residues. Between the trimmed V and J ends, which lost 6 bases and 0 bases, there was a span of 12 bases. Germline V lookup: CDR1 MNHEY, CDR2 SMNVEV (reference sequence).

There are a few counts of this clonotype. This chain joins TRBV4-1 and TRBJ1-2; unclear D gene. The CDR3 extends over 17 amino acids. The germline V gene encodes CDR1 MGHRA and CDR2 YSYEKL. V gave up 4 bases and J gave up 2 bases, with 20 bases separating them. CDR3 nucleotide sequence: TGCGCCAGCAGCCCGAGGACGGCACTCTTCTTCAACTATGGCTACACCTTC. This translates into CASSPRTALFFNYGYTF.

This clonotype was seen only a few times. The chain uses TRBV29-1 and TRBJ1-5, with D perhaps TRBD1 (5 bases). Germline V CDR1 and CDR2: SQVTM, ANQGSEA. V was clipped by 2 bases and J by 9 bases, with 14 bases between them. CDR3 length: 13 amino acids. The CDR3 region is CSVELQGAGPQHF. In DNA form, the CDR3 reads TGCAGCGTTGAACTCCAAGGGGCAGGGCCCCAGCATTTT.

The chain uses TRBV4-1 and TRBJ2-7; D ambiguous. This CDR3 has 12 residues. Between the trimmed V and J ends, which lost 0 bases and 2 bases, there was a span of 2 bases. Germline V CDR1 and CDR2: MGHRA, YSYEKL. The CDR3 sequence is CASSQDPYEQYF. The CDR3, as DNA: TGCGCCAGCAGCCAAGATCCCTACGAGCAGTACTTC.

The rearrangement uses TRBV11-1 and TRBJ1-2, with 7 bases matching TRBD1. The ends lost 5 bases at V and 0 bases at J; junction bases unmatched: 15. Per the germline V gene, CDR1 is SGHAT and CDR2 is FQDESV (reference sequence). CDR3 length equals 18 residues. CDR3 coding DNA: TGTGCCAGCAGCCAGAGACCGCAGGGGGACCCCGCTAACTATGGCTACACCTTC. Amino acid sequence: CASSQRPQGDPANYGYTF.